The clone carrying this TCR beta chain appeared many times. The antigen is not known. The CDR3 runs 15 residues. Germline CDR1 reads MDHEN; CDR2 reads SYDVKM. V lost 5 bases and J lost 0, with 14 bases in between. The data originate from a study of T cells in Graves' hyperthyroidism and ophthalmopathy. The study, taken as a whole, reports: Ophthalmopathy, as predicted by the model, came a median approximately 6.5 months after the prediction.

TCR beta CDR3 region amplification was performed from RNA transcripts. Researchers ran a first-round RT-PCR on the TCR CDR3 using the HTBI primer set. Each CDR3 protein is one row after TCRdb ran MiXCR on the multiplex PCR reads. This table holds under 450,000 distinct CDR3 sequences, 15% to 18% found once. The chain links TRBV28 to TRBJ2-7; possibly TRBD2 for D (6 bases). The sequencing sample was made of blood. The source of this sequence is a woman under 30 with Graves' hyperthyroidism. In DNA, the CDR3 is TGTGCCAGCAGTCCCGGGGGTACCCGCTCCTACGAGCAGTACTTC. Protein product: CASSPGGTRSYEQYF.